The clone carrying this T cell receptor (beta chain) has just a few counts. What it recognizes is unknown. This entry comes from a study of beta chain features in type 1 diabetes. Whole-study context: There were 90 million to 110 million sorted cells examined across all samples.

Study-wide findings and caveats: All four CD4+ subsets of Type 1 diabetes patients contained TCRB CDR3s that were moderately but significantly shorter. More deletions and fewer insertions at VDJ junctions were seen in type 1 diabetes patients.

Germline V gene data show CDR1 as KGHSH and CDR2 as LQKENI. V was pared by 3 bases and J by 7 bases, with 7 bases of the junction left unmatched. This CDR3 spans 14 amino acids. The whole isolated RNA underwent reverse transcription, so sequencing captured expressed TCRB transcripts. Around 3.57 million reads was the average for naive, central memory and regulatory T cell samples. Method: immunoSEQ multiplex PCR; TCRdb's copy keeps in-frame clones and lacks some. The sample holds over 200,000 clones, about a tenth seen once. The TCR comes from a man aged 30-40 years with type 1 diabetes. The sequencing input was naive CD4+ T cells from blood. This sequence joins TRBV18 and TRBJ2-7, with TRBD1 identical over 9 bases. CDR3 in DNA: TGTGCCAGCTCACCGGGACAGGGCCCTGGTGAGCAGTACTTC. Its protein product is CASSPGQGPGEQYF.